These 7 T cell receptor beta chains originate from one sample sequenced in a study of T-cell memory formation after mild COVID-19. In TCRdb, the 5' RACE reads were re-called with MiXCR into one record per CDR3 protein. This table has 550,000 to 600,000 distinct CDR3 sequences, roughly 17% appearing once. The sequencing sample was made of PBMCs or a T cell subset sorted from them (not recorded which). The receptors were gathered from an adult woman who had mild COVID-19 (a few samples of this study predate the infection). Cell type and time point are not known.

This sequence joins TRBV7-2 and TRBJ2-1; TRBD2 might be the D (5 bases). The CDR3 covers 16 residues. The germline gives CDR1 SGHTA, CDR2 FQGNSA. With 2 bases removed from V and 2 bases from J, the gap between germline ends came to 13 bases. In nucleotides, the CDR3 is TGTGCCAGCAGCTTACTAGCCGGAAGGGCCTACAATGAGCAGTTCTTC. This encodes CASSLLAGRAYNEQFF.

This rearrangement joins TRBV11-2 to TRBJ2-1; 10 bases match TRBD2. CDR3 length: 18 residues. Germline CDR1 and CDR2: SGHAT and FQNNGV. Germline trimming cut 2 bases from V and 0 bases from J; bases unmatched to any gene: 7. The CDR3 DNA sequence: TGTGCCAGCAGCTTAAGAACTAGCGGGGCCAGCTCCTACAATGAGCAGTTCTTC. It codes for CASSLRTSGASSYNEQFF.

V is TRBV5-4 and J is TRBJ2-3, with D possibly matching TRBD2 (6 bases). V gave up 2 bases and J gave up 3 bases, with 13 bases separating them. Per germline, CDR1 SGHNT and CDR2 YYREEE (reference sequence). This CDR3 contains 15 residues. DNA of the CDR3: TGTGCCAGCAGCTTTCGGGAGAAAGGGACAGATACGCAGTATTTT. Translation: CASSFREKGTDTQYF.

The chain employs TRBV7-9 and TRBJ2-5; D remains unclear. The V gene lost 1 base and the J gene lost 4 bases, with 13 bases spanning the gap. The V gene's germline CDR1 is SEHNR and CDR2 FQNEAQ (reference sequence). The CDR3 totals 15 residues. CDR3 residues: CASSLVVGLRETQYF. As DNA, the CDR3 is TGTGCCAGCAGCTTAGTTGTTGGGCTGAGAGAGACCCAGTACTTC.

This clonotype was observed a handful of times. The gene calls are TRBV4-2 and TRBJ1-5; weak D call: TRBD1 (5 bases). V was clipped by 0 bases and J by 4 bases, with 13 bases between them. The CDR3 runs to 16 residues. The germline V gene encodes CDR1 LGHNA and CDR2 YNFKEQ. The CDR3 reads CASSQEGGSSNQPQHF. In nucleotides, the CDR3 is TGTGCCAGCAGCCAAGAGGGGGGAAGCTCGAATCAGCCCCAGCATTTT.

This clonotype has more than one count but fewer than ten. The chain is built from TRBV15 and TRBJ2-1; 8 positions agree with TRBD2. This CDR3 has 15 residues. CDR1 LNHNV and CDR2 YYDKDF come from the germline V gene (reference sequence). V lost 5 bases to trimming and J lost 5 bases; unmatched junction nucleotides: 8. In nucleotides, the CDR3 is TGTGCCACCAGCGCCGCGGGGGGTCCGGACAATGAGCAGTTCTTC. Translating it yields CATSAAGGPDNEQFF.

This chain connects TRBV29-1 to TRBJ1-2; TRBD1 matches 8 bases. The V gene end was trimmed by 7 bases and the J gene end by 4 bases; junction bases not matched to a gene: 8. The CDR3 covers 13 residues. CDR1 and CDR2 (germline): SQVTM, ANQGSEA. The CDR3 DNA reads TGCAGCGCTCCAGGACAGGGACGCTATGGCTACACCTTC. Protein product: CSAPGQGRYGYTF. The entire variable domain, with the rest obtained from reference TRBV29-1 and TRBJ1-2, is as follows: SAVISQKPSRDICQRGTSLTIQCQVDSQVTMMFWYRQQPGQSLTLIATANQGSEATYESGFVIDKFPISRPNLTFSTLTVSNMSPEDSSIYLCSAPGQGRYGYTFGSGTRLTVV.